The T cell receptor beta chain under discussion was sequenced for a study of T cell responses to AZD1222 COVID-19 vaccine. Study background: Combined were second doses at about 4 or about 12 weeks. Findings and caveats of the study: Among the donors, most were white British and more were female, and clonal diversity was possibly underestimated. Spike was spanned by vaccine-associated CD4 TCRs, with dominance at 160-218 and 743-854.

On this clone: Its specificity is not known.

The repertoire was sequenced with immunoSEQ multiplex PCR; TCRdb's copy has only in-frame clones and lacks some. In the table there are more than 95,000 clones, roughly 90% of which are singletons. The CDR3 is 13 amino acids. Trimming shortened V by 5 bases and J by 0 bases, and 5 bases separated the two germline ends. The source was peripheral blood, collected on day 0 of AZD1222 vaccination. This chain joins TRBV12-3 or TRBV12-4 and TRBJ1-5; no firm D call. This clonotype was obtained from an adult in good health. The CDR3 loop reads CASSQVSNQPQHF. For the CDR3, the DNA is TGTGCCAGCAGTCAGGTTAGCAATCAGCCCCAGCATTTT.